The 19 T cell receptor beta chains listed next were all sequenced from one sample in a study of blood T cell repertoires in COVID-19. TCRdb keeps only in-frame clones here, not all; method: immunoSEQ multiplex PCR. Among 250,000 to 350,000 clones listed, about nine tenths were seen once. The sample consisted of peripheral blood. These receptor sequences come from a woman in her 30s with COVID-19, enrolled during active disease.

The rearrangement joins TRBV29-1 to TRBJ1-2; D might be TRBD1 (5 bases). Germline V CDR1 and CDR2: SQVTM, ANQGSEA. The V and J ends lost 6 bases and 6 bases respectively, with 14 bases between them. The CDR3 length is 12 residues. Here the CDR3 reads CSVRRDVDGYTF. The CDR3 DNA reads as TGCAGCGTGAGGCGGGACGTAGATGGCTACACCTTC.

This rearrangement joins TRBV10-1 to TRBJ2-7; D is unclear. CDR1 WNHNN and CDR2 SYGVQD come from the germline V gene (reference sequence). The CDR3 covers 13 residues. Trimming took 0 bases from V and 4 from J, leaving 7 bases between them. CDR3 sequence reads: CASSESATYEQYF. The DNA of the CDR3 is TGCGCCAGCAGTGAGTCAGCAACTTACGAGCAGTACTTC.

In this sample, this clone turned up a few times. The rearrangement uses TRBV28 and TRBJ2-2; a possible D gene is TRBD2 (6 bases). This CDR3 comprises 15 residues. CDR1 and CDR2 from the germline V gene are MDHEN and SYDVKM. V dropped 1 base and J dropped 5 bases, with 11 bases sitting between them. The CDR3 DNA follows: TGTGCCAGCAGTTTATACGTTAGCGGTACCGGGGAGCTGTTTTTT. Translation: CASSLYVSGTGELFF.

The CDR3 loop reads CASSESLPFLRSYNEQFF. The CDR3 nucleotides read TGTGCCAGCAGTGAAAGCCTCCCCTTCCTACGCTCCTACAATGAGCAGTTCTTC. V and J are TRBV6-1 and TRBJ2-1, with D hard to call. Deletions cut 2 bases from V and 0 bases from J, with 17 bases between. The CDR3 length is 18 residues. Germline CDR1 is MNHNS and CDR2 is SASEGT.

The chain recombines TRBV19 with TRBJ1-5; D is perhaps TRBD1 (6 bases). CDR3 length equals 14 residues. V was pared by 4 bases and J by 2 bases, with 9 bases between. Germline V lookup: CDR1 LNHDA, CDR2 SQIVND (reference sequence). Written as DNA, the CDR3 is TGTGCCAGTAGTACAGGGGCAGGCAATCAGCCCCAGCATTTT. Translated, it gives CASSTGAGNQPQHF.

The chain joins TRBV5-4 to TRBJ2-7, with 7 bases matching TRBD1. With 4 bases clipped from V and 3 bases from J, the junction kept 4 bases outside the gene matches. CDR1 is SGHNT and CDR2 is YYREEE in the germline V gene (reference sequence). The CDR3 covers 13 residues. The CDR3 coding sequence is TGTGCCAGCAGCCGGGACAGCGGCTACGAGCAGTACTTC. Encoded protein: CASSRDSGYEQYF.

The rearrangement uses TRBV11-3 and TRBJ2-1; 9 bases map to TRBD2. This CDR3 spans 16 amino acids. Looked up from germline, CDR1 is SGHNT and CDR2 is YENEEA. Germline trimming cut 0 bases from V and 0 bases from J; bases unmatched to any gene: 0. The CDR3 protein is CASSLDSGSSYNEQFF. For the CDR3, the DNA is TGTGCCAGCAGCTTAGATAGCGGGAGCTCCTACAATGAGCAGTTCTTC.

Written as DNA, the CDR3 is TGTGCCAGCAGTTACAGGCAGGGGTCAGGCTACACCTTC. Translating it yields CASSYRQGSGYTF. The chain recombines TRBV6-5 with TRBJ1-2, with D perhaps TRBD1 (6 bases). Trimming left V 2 bases short and J 8 bases short, with 12 bases between. Germline CDR1 MNHEY, CDR2 SVGAGI. This CDR3 is 13 amino acids long.

The rearrangement links TRBV30 to TRBJ1-3; D is undetermined. Germline V gene sequence: CDR1 GTSNPN, CDR2 SVGIG (reference sequence). Trimming removed 2 bases at V and 2 bases at J, with 7 bases between. The CDR3 runs to 13 residues. CDR3 nucleotide sequence: TGTGCCTGGAGTTCGGGTCCTGGAAACACCATATATTTT. It translates to CAWSSGPGNTIYF.

A note on this clone: Other DNA sequences from this sample encode an identical CDR3 as well. This sequence joins TRBV24-1 and TRBJ2-7; D is unresolved. Germline V gives CDR1 KGHDR, CDR2 SFDVKD. Trimming cost V 4 bases and J 3 bases, with 3 bases left between them. The CDR3 has 11 amino acids. The CDR3 spells CATSDRYEQYF. CDR3 coding DNA: TGTGCCACCAGTGACCGCTACGAGCAGTACTTC.

The genes are TRBV11-2 and TRBJ2-7; TRBD1 matches 10 bases. V was clipped by 6 bases and J by 3 bases; unmatched bases: 8. The CDR3 sequence is 15 residues long. Germline CDR1 reads SGHAT; CDR2 reads FQNNGV. CDR3 protein: CASSDVDRGVYEQYF. The CDR3 DNA reads as TGTGCCAGCAGTGATGTGGACAGGGGGGTCTACGAGCAGTACTTC.

The V and J genes are TRBV19 and TRBJ2-3; a weak D match, TRBD2 (5 bases). Germline CDR1 LNHDA, CDR2 SQIVND (reference sequence). CDR3 length: 15 amino acids. V lost 4 bases, J lost 3 bases, and 14 bases lay in between. The CDR3 sequence is CASSTTRTGTDTQYF. The CDR3 DNA reads TGTGCCAGTAGTACTACCCGAACGGGGACAGATACGCAGTATTTT.

The rearrangement joins TRBV24-1 to TRBJ2-7; maybe TRBD1 (5 bases). The germline gives CDR1 KGHDR, CDR2 SFDVKD. V gave up 3 bases and J gave up 3 bases, with 8 bases separating them. This CDR3 contains 13 residues. CDR3 DNA: TGTGCCACCAGTGATGGGGCGAGCTACGAGCAGTACTTC. Its translation is CATSDGASYEQYF.

This sequence joins TRBV6-5 and TRBJ2-7, with a weak D call TRBD2 (6 bases). The CDR3 is 14 residues long. V was pared by 7 bases and J by 7 bases, with 20 bases between. The germline CDR1 and CDR2 sequences are MNHEY and SVGAGI. This CDR3 is CASMRLDPPREQYF. In nucleotides, the CDR3 is TGTGCCAGCATGAGACTAGACCCCCCCCGGGAGCAGTACTTC.

This chain uses TRBV18 with TRBJ2-2; 11 bases match TRBD2. The germline V gene encodes CDR1 KGHSH and CDR2 LQKENI. The V segment lost 1 base and the J segment 0 bases; nucleotides outside the gene matches: 7. This CDR3 has 19 amino acids. DNA of the CDR3: TGTGCCAGCTCACCACTGGTGGGACTAGCGGAGGCGAACACCGGGGAGCTGTTTTTT. As protein: CASSPLVGLAEANTGELFF. The complete variable domain, with remaining parts taken from reference TRBV18 and TRBJ2-2, reads NAGVMQNPRHLVRRRGQEARLRCSPMKGHSHVYWYRQLPEEGLKFMVYLQKENIIDESGMPKERFSAEFPKEGPSILRIQQVVRGDSAAYFCASSPLVGLAEANTGELFFGEGSRLTVL.

The CDR3 DNA is TGTGCCAGCAGCGCAGGGTTGGGCAATCAGCCCCAGCATTTT. Its protein product is CASSAGLGNQPQHF. The chain links TRBV7-9 to TRBJ1-5; D may be TRBD1 (5 bases). The CDR3 length is 14 residues. The germline V gene has CDR1 SEHNR and CDR2 FQNEAQ (reference sequence). The ends were cut back, 5 bases at V and 2 bases at J, with 10 bases in the middle.

The rearrangement links TRBV25-1 to TRBJ2-1; D may be TRBD1 (5 bases). With 7 bases removed from V and 6 bases from J, the gap between germline ends came to 7 bases. Germline loops: CDR1 MGHDK, CDR2 SYGVNS. The CDR3 covers 11 residues. The CDR3 loop reads CASTQGNEQFF. The DNA of the CDR3 is TGTGCCAGCACCCAGGGCAATGAGCAGTTCTTC.

The rearrangement uses TRBV2 and TRBJ1-1; D perhaps matches TRBD1 (6 bases). There are 15 residues in the CDR3. Germline V CDR1 and CDR2: SNHLY, FYNNEI. Trimming shortened V by 6 bases and J by 0 bases, and 14 bases separated the two germline ends. This CDR3 is CASRLQGGVNTEAFF. CDR3 nucleotide sequence: TGTGCCAGCAGATTACAGGGAGGGGTGAACACTGAAGCTTTCTTT.

This chain uses TRBV7-3 with TRBJ2-1; 7 bases align to TRBD2. CDR1 is SGHTA, CDR2 FQGTGA, per germline. The J segment lost 3 bases and the V segment lost 1 base, leaving 9 bases of the junction unmatched. This CDR3 is 17 amino acids long. CDR3 sequence: CASSLMSASGLYNEQFF. The CDR3 DNA reads TGTGCCAGCAGCTTAATGTCTGCTAGCGGCCTCTACAATGAGCAGTTCTTC. Full variable domain (missing parts from reference TRBV7-3 and TRBJ2-1): GAGVSQTPSNKVTEKGKYVELRCDPISGHTALYWYRQSLGQGPEFLIYFQGTGAADDSGLPNDRFFAVRPEGSVSTLKIQRTERGDSAVYLCASSLMSASGLYNEQFFGPGTRLTVL.